Listed below are T cell receptor beta chains from one sample, sequenced in a study of T-cell memory formation after mild COVID-19. TCRdb reanalysed the 5' RACE reads using MiXCR and keeps one entry per CDR3 protein. Of approximately 410,000 distinct CDR3 sequences in the sample, about a quarter were seen once. The sample comprised PBMCs or a T cell subset sorted from them (not recorded which). The receptors come from an adult woman who had mild COVID-19 (a few samples of this study predate the infection). Cell type and time point are not known. Each CDR3 is given without its conserved first and last residue. The order of the fields is V gene, clone size, CDR3 protein. Not all rows give a size; the values are once, few, many and, for expanded clones, a class.

TRBV7-2	NA	ASSLTPRLNTDTQY
TRBV6-5	few	ASRDRHTEAF
TRBV5-5	few	ASSWTGFTDTQY
TRBV7-3	few	ASSPSSGSSDTQY
TRBV18	NA	ASSTGLATTQY
TRBV20-1	NA	SAGNEIRGWGTEAF
TRBV18	NA	ASSPTSGGAVGDTQY
TRBV24-1	NA	ATSDSTGTPYEQY
TRBV6-2/TRBV6-3	NA	ASSETHPGQVPCTEAF
TRBV6-2/TRBV6-3	once	ASSYESETQY
TRBV5-4	NA	ASSPSGVKNIQY
TRBV7-9	few	ASSLSRGQETQY
TRBV7-2	NA	ASSPSIDTQY
TRBV7-9	NA	ASNLGDRAGGYT
TRBV30	few	AWSVRGSYQPQH
TRBV6-5	few	ASSPSPGLEAS
TRBV7-9	once	ASRGDRDSGYNSPLH
TRBV12-3/TRBV12-4	few	ASRPGGSNQPQH
TRBV28	NA	ASSLGGLERF
TRBV20-1	NA	SARSPEVTGELF
TRBV19	few	ASSMGGTEAF
TRBV4-3	NA	ASSQEKGTSGMNEQF
TRBV20-1	NA	SARGQGETQY
TRBV6-2/TRBV6-3	few	ASSPWTGFSGANVLT
TRBV7-9	few	ASSLVSGTADTQY
TRBV6-6	NA	ASSVAGGPNNEQF
TRBV2	few	ASSLRTSGPRTDTQY
TRBV9	few	ASSLQLLTGTVNEQF
TRBV14	few	ASSLTGVLSYT
TRBV7-9	few	ASSRTGTLVNQETQY
TRBV7-9	few	ASTGSSNQPQH
TRBV7-2	many	ASSLPSTDTQY
TRBV6-5	few	ASRAGGADNSPLH
TRBV24-1	NA	ATVSGVENEQF
TRBV15	NA	ATSFHSGNTIY
TRBV5-1	NA	ASSLGSSGYNEQF